The 10 T cell receptor beta chains below come from one sample, sequenced in a study of cytomegalovirus exposure and HLA in healthy donors. PCR primers comprised 60 Vbeta and 13 Jbeta primers. Produced via immunoSEQ multiplex PCR; TCRdb's table is partial and in-frame only. Of around 140,000 clones listed, about two thirds are singletons. Sequenced sample: PBMCs. The receptor set was obtained from a man in his forties or fifties in good health and CMV-seropositive.

This clone was picked up one time. This chain links TRBV27 with TRBJ1-2; D not certain. The CDR3 is 17 residues long. The V end lost 2 bases, the J end lost 2 bases, and 18 bases lay between the germline ends. CDR1 is MNHEY and CDR2 is SMNVEV in the germline V gene (reference sequence). In DNA form, the CDR3 reads TGTGCCAGCAGTTTACGGCAGGCCTCTACCGTAAACTATGGCTACACCTTC. It codes for CASSLRQASTVNYGYTF.

This chain connects TRBV2 to TRBJ1-2; 7 bases match TRBD1. This CDR3 contains 15 residues. Per germline, CDR1 SNHLY and CDR2 FYNNEI. The V segment lost 6 bases and the J segment 1 base; nucleotides outside the gene matches: 8. DNA for the CDR3: TGTGCCAGCAGATACAGGGGCGCCGATAACTATGGCTACACCTTC. Residues: CASRYRGADNYGYTF.

The chain carries TRBV29-1 and TRBJ2-3; D may be TRBD1 (5 bases). Trimming left V 5 bases short and J 6 bases short, with 15 bases between. Per germline, CDR1 SQVTM and CDR2 ANQGSEA. The length of the CDR3 is 13 residues. The CDR3 sequence: CSVWGGASDTQYF. The DNA for the CDR3 is TGCAGCGTTTGGGGTGGGGCATCTGATACGCAGTATTTT.

Comments on this clone: Other nucleotide sequences from this sample produce the same CDR3. The V gene is TRBV19, the J gene TRBJ2-2, with 9 bases matching TRBD2. Germline loops: CDR1 LNHDA, CDR2 SQIVND (reference sequence). The V gene end was trimmed by 8 bases and the J gene end by 2 bases; junction bases not matched to a gene: 3. The CDR3 has 14 amino acids. DNA for the CDR3: TGTGCCAGTCGTAGCGGGGGCAACACCGGGGAGCTGTTTTTT. It translates to CASRSGGNTGELFF.

This clone was recorded a few times. The chain is built from TRBV27 and TRBJ1-1; D gene ambiguous. Trimming took off 8 bases at V and 0 bases at J, with 13 bases between the two ends. The CDR3 runs 14 residues. CDR1 and CDR2 from the germline V gene are MNHEY and SMNVEV (reference sequence). CDR3 sequence: CASHRLAMNTEAFF. The DNA for the CDR3 is TGTGCCAGCCATCGGTTAGCGATGAACACTGAAGCTTTCTTT.

The chain links TRBV19 to TRBJ1-5, with D perhaps TRBD1 (6 bases). In germline, CDR1 is LNHDA, CDR2 SQIVND (reference sequence). V lost 1 base and J 3 bases, leaving 10 bases between the germline ends. CDR3 length equals 15 residues. In nucleotides, the CDR3 is TGTGCCAGTAGTATAGCCCAGGGGATCAATCAGCCCCAGCATTTT. Protein: CASSIAQGINQPQHF.

This clone was seen just once. The V gene is TRBV25-1, the J gene TRBJ2-7, with 8 bases fitting TRBD2. Germline CDR1 reads MGHDK; CDR2 reads SYGVNS. V trimming: 8 bases; J trimming: 4 bases; junction bases outside the gene matches: 13. This CDR3 has 15 residues. The DNA for the CDR3 is TGTGCCAGCCGCCGAGGTTTGCGGGGGGCGTACGAGCAGTACTTC. This sequence encodes CASRRGLRGAYEQYF.

J is TRBJ1-2 and V is TRBV4-3; the D gene is possibly TRBD1 (5 bases). V lost 6 bases and J lost 7, with 18 bases in between. Germline CDR1 LGHNA, CDR2 YSLEER. There are 14 residues in the CDR3. The CDR3 loop reads CASSPTRAVAGYTF. For the CDR3, the DNA is TGCGCCAGCAGTCCCACCAGGGCAGTGGCTGGCTACACCTTC.

For the CDR3, the DNA is TGTGCCAGCAGCTTCGTACTAGCGGGCTACAATGAGCAGTTCTTC. Its translation is CASSFVLAGYNEQFF. V usage is TRBV5-5 and J usage is TRBJ2-1; 9 nucleotides match TRBD2. Trimming removed 2 bases from V and 3 bases from J; junction bases left unmatched: 3. Germline V gene sequence: CDR1 SGHKS, CDR2 YYEKEE (reference sequence). This CDR3 comprises 15 residues.

This clone was detected a few times. The rearrangement uses TRBV6-5 and TRBJ1-2; D may be TRBD1 (5 bases). Germline loops: CDR1 MNHEY, CDR2 SVGAGI. V shed 6 bases and J shed 4 bases, with 18 bases lying between them. This CDR3 spans 15 amino acids. The CDR3 DNA reads as TGTGCCAGCAGCTACGGGGCGGGAGGCGGCTATGGCTACACCTTC. It translates to CASSYGAGGGYGYTF.